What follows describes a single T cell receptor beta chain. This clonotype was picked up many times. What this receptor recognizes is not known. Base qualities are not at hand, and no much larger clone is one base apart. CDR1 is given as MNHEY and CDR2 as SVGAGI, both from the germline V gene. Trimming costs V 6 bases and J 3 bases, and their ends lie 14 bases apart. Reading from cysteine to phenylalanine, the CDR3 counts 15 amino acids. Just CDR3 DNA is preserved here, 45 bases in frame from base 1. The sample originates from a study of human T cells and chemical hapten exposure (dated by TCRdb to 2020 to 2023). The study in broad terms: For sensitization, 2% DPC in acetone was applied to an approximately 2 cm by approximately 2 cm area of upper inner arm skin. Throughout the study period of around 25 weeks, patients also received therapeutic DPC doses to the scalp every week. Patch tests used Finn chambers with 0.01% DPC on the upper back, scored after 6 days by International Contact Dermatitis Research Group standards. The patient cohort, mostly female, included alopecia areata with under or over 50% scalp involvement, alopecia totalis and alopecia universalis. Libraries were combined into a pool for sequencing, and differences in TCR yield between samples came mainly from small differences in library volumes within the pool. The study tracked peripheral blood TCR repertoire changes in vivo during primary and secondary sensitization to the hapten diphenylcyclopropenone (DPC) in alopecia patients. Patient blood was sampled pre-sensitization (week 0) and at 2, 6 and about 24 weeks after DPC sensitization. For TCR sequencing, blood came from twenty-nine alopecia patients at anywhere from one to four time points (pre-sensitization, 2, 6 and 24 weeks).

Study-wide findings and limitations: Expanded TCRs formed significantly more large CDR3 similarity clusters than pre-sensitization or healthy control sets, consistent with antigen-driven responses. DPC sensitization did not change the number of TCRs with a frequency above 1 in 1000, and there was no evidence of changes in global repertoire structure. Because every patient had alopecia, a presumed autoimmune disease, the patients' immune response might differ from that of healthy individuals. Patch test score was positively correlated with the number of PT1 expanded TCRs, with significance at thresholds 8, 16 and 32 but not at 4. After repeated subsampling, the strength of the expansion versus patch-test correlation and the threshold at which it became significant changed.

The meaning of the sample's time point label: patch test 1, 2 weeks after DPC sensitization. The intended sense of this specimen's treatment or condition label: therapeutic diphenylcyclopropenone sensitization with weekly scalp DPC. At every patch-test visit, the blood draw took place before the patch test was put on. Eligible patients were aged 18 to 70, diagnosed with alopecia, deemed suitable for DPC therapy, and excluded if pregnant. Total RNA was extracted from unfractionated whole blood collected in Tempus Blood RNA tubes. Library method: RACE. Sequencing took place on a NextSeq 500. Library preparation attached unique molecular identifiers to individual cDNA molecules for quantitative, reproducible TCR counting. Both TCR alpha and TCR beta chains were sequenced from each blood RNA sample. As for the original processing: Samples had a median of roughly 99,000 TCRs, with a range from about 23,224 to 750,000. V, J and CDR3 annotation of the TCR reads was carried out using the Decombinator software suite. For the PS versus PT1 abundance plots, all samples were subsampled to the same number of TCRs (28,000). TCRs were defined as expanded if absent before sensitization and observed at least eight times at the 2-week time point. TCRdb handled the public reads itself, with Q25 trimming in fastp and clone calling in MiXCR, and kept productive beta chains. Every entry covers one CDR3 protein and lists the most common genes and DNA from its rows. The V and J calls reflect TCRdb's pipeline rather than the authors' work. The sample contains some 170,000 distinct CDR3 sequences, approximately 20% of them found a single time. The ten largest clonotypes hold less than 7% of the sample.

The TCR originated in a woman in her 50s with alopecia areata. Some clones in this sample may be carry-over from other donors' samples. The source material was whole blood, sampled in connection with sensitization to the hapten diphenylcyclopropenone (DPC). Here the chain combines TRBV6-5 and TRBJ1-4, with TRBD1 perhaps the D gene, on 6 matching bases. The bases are TGTGCCAGCAGATCCACAGGGTCGTCTAATGAAAAACTGTTTTTT. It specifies CASRSTGSSNEKLFF.